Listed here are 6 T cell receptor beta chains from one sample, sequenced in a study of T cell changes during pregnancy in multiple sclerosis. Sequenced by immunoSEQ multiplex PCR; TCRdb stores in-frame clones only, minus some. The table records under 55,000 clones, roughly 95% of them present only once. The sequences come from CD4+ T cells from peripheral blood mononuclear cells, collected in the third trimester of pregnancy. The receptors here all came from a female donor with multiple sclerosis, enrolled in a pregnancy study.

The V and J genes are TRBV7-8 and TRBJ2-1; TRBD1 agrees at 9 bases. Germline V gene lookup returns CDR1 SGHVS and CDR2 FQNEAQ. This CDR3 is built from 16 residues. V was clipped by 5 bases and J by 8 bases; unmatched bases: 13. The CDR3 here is CASSVRRDRVFDEQFF. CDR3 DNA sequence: TGTGCCAGCAGCGTACGCCGGGACAGGGTTTTCGATGAGCAGTTCTTC.

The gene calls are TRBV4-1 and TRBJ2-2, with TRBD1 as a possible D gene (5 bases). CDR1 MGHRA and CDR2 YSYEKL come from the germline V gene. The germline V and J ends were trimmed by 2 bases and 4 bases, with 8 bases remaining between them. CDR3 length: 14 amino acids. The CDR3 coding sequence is TGCGCCAGCAGCCAACCCACAGGCACCGGGGAGCTGTTTTTT. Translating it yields CASSQPTGTGELFF.

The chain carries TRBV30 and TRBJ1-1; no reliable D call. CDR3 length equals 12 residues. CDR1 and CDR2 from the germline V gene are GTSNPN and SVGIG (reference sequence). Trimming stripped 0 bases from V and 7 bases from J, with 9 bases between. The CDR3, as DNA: TGTGCCTGGAGTGTGCAACAGTTTGAAGCTTTCTTT. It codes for CAWSVQQFEAFF.

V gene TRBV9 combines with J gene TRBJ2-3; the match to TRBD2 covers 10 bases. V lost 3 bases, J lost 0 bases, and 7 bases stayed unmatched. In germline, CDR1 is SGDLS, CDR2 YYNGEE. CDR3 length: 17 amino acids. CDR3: CASSAFSGGTSTDTQYF. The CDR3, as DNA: TGTGCCAGCAGCGCCTTTAGCGGGGGGACTAGCACAGATACGCAGTATTTT.

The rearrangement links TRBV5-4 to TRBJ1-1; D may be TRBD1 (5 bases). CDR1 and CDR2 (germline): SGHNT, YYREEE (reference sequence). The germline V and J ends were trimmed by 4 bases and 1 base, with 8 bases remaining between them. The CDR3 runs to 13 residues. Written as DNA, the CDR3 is TGTGCCAGCAGCGGGGGAGGGAACACTGAAGCTTTCTTT. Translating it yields CASSGGGNTEAFF.

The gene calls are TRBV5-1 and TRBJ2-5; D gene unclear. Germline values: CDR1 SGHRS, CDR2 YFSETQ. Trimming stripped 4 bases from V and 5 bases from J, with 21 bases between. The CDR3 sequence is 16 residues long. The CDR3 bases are TGCGCCAGCAGCCCCTCTGTGACACCCAGGTCGGAGACCCAGTACTTC. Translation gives CASSPSVTPRSETQYF.